The rows below give T cell receptor beta chains drawn from one sample of a study of blood T cell repertoires in COVID-19. TCRdb keeps only in-frame clones here, not all; method: immunoSEQ multiplex PCR. Of some 210,000 clones in the sample, 90% to 95% were seen once. Input material: peripheral blood. These receptors all come from a man between 60 and 75 years old with COVID-19, enrolled during active disease. CDR3s include the opening cysteine and the closing phenylalanine or tryptophan. A D gene is named only where the DNA matches it firmly. Clone size is stated in some rows and not others, as once, few, many or a class when expanded.

clone_size: NA
d_call: NA
cdr3_length: 11
j_call: TRBJ1-2
v_call: TRBV12-2
cdr3_nt: TGTGCAAGTCGCTTACTTCCGGGGGACAGCTTC
cdr3_aa: CASRLLPGDSF

clone_size: NA
d_call: TRBD2
cdr3_length: 15
j_call: TRBJ2-7
v_call: TRBV9
cdr3_nt: TGTGCCAGCAGCGTAGGTGGCGGGGGGGCCGGCGAGCAGTACTTC
cdr3_aa: CASSVGGGGAGEQYF

clone_size: once
d_call: TRBD2
cdr3_length: 14
j_call: TRBJ2-1
v_call: TRBV5-4
cdr3_nt: TGTGCCAGCAGCATTAGCGGGAGAAGCGATGAGCAGTTCTTC
cdr3_aa: CASSISGRSDEQFF

clone_size: NA
d_call: NA
cdr3_length: 12
j_call: TRBJ2-7
v_call: TRBV2
cdr3_nt: TGTGCCAGCAGCCCACAGGGCTACGAGCAGTACTTC
cdr3_aa: CASSPQGYEQYF

clone_size: NA
d_call: TRBD2
cdr3_length: 15
j_call: TRBJ2-7
v_call: TRBV7-2
cdr3_nt: TGTGCCAGCAGCTCCCGGACTAGCGCCAGGTACGAGCAGTACTTC
cdr3_aa: CASSSRTSARYEQYF

clone_size: NA
d_call: NA
cdr3_length: 11
j_call: TRBJ2-7
v_call: TRBV30
cdr3_nt: TGTGCCTGGAGTGTAAGCCACGAGCAGTACTTC
cdr3_aa: CAWSVSHEQYF

clone_size: NA
d_call: TRBD1
cdr3_length: 14
j_call: TRBJ1-4
v_call: TRBV28
cdr3_nt: TGTGCCAGCAGCCGAGGGGGCGGCGGAGAAAAACTGTTTTTT
cdr3_aa: CASSRGGGGEKLFF

clone_size: once
d_call: TRBD1
cdr3_length: 15
j_call: TRBJ2-7
v_call: TRBV5-5
cdr3_nt: TGTGCCAGCAGCTTGCCACGGACAGGGGGATACGAGCAGTACTTC
cdr3_aa: CASSLPRTGGYEQYF

clone_size: NA
d_call: NA
cdr3_length: 19
j_call: TRBJ1-3
v_call: TRBV7-2
cdr3_nt: TGTGCCAGCAGCCTATTATCAGACTGGGTACAAAGCTCTGGAAACACCATATATTTT
cdr3_aa: CASSLLSDWVQSSGNTIYF

clone_size: NA
d_call: TRBD2
cdr3_length: 16
j_call: TRBJ2-3
v_call: TRBV19
cdr3_nt: TGTGCCAGTAGTCCCTCCGGGACTAGCGGGGGGGATTTTCAGTATTTT
cdr3_aa: CASSPSGTSGGDFQYF

clone_size: NA
d_call: TRBD2
cdr3_length: 14
j_call: TRBJ2-7
v_call: TRBV9
cdr3_nt: TGTGCCAGCAGCGTACAACCCGGGACTAGCGGGTTGGAGTTC
cdr3_aa: CASSVQPGTSGLEF

clone_size: NA
d_call: NA
cdr3_length: 14
j_call: TRBJ1-2
v_call: TRBV28
cdr3_nt: TGTGCCAGCAGTTTGCGGGAAGTGAGGTATGGCTACACCTTC
cdr3_aa: CASSLREVRYGYTF

clone_size: NA
d_call: NA
cdr3_length: 14
j_call: TRBJ2-7
v_call: TRBV15
cdr3_nt: TGTGCCACCAGCAGAGATCAAGGGGGCTACGAGCAGTACTTC
cdr3_aa: CATSRDQGGYEQYF

clone_size: NA
d_call: TRBD2
cdr3_length: 13
j_call: TRBJ2-1
v_call: TRBV5-5
cdr3_nt: TGTGCCAGCAGCTTGCCTAGCGGGGATGAGCAGTTCTTC
cdr3_aa: CASSLPSGDEQFF

clone_size: NA
d_call: TRBD1
cdr3_length: 18
j_call: TRBJ1-6
v_call: TRBV5-5
cdr3_nt: TGTGCCAGCACCAAACAGTGGGGACAGGGAAATTTAGGTTCACCCCTCCACTTT
cdr3_aa: CASTKQWGQGNLGSPLHF

clone_size: once
d_call: NA
cdr3_length: 16
j_call: TRBJ2-2
v_call: TRBV7-2
cdr3_nt: TGTGCCAGCAGCTTAGTGACCGGGACGAACACCGGGGAGCTGTTTTTT
cdr3_aa: CASSLVTGTNTGELFF

clone_size: NA
d_call: NA
cdr3_length: 13
j_call: TRBJ2-7
v_call: TRBV27
cdr3_nt: TGTGCCAGCAGTTCGGCAGGGTGGTACGAGCAGTACTTC
cdr3_aa: CASSSAGWYEQYF

clone_size: NA
d_call: NA
cdr3_length: 18
j_call: TRBJ1-3
v_call: TRBV24-1
cdr3_nt: TGTGCCACCAGGAAACACCCTCTAAAGCGAATTGCAGGAAACACCATATATTTT
cdr3_aa: CATRKHPLKRIAGNTIYF

clone_size: NA
d_call: TRBD2
cdr3_length: 14
j_call: TRBJ2-1
v_call: TRBV6-5
cdr3_nt: TGTGCCAGCACTAGCGGGGGGGGTTACAATGAGCAGTTCTTC
cdr3_aa: CASTSGGGYNEQFF

clone_size: NA
d_call: NA
cdr3_length: 12
j_call: TRBJ2-7
v_call: TRBV10-3
cdr3_nt: TGTGCCATCAGGGACAGTGGGGCCGAGCAGTACTTC
cdr3_aa: CAIRDSGAEQYF

clone_size: NA
d_call: TRBD1
cdr3_length: 16
j_call: TRBJ1-2
v_call: TRBV11-2
cdr3_nt: TGTGCCAGCAGCTTAAAGTGGGACAGCTCTAACTATGGCTACACCTTC
cdr3_aa: CASSLKWDSSNYGYTF

clone_size: NA
d_call: TRBD1
cdr3_length: 16
j_call: TRBJ2-1
v_call: TRBV18
cdr3_nt: TGTGCCAGCTCAAAGCAACCGGGACAGTTCTACAATGAGCAGTTCTTC
cdr3_aa: CASSKQPGQFYNEQFF

clone_size: NA
d_call: NA
cdr3_length: 16
j_call: TRBJ1-5
v_call: TRBV19
cdr3_nt: TGTGCCAGTAGTCTTACCTCGGGACATCGGAATCAGCCCCAGCATTTT
cdr3_aa: CASSLTSGHRNQPQHF

clone_size: few
d_call: TRBD1
cdr3_length: 18
j_call: TRBJ1-3
v_call: TRBV11-2
cdr3_nt: TGTGCCAGCAGCGACTCTAGGACAGGGTTAAAGGCTGGAAACACCATATATTTT
cdr3_aa: CASSDSRTGLKAGNTIYF

clone_size: NA
d_call: NA
cdr3_length: 13
j_call: TRBJ2-7
v_call: TRBV4-1
cdr3_nt: TGCGCCAGCAGCCAAGGTTCCGGCTACGAGCAGTACTTC
cdr3_aa: CASSQGSGYEQYF

clone_size: NA
d_call: NA
cdr3_length: 16
j_call: TRBJ2-6
v_call: TRBV2
cdr3_nt: TGTGCCAGCACCCGGGACTCAAGCTCTGGGGCCAACGTCCTGACTTTC
cdr3_aa: CASTRDSSSGANVLTF

clone_size: NA
d_call: NA
cdr3_length: 16
j_call: TRBJ2-5
v_call: TRBV10-1
cdr3_nt: TGCGCCAGCAGGGCCGGGACTCACGCCGCCCAAGAGACCCAGTACTTC
cdr3_aa: CASRAGTHAAQETQYF

clone_size: NA
d_call: TRBD2
cdr3_length: 16
j_call: TRBJ2-3
v_call: TRBV18
cdr3_nt: TGTGCCAGCTCACTTCGACTAGCGGAGATGGGAGATACGCAGTATTTT
cdr3_aa: CASSLRLAEMGDTQYF

clone_size: NA
d_call: TRBD1
cdr3_length: 14
j_call: TRBJ1-2
v_call: TRBV27
cdr3_nt: TGTGCCAGCAGTTTAGGGACAGGGTTAGGTGGCTACACCTTC
cdr3_aa: CASSLGTGLGGYTF

clone_size: NA
d_call: NA
cdr3_length: 14
j_call: TRBJ2-7
v_call: TRBV6-6
cdr3_nt: TGTGCCAGCAGTTACGCGGACTGGGATCGGGAGCAGTACTTC
cdr3_aa: CASSYADWDREQYF

clone_size: NA
d_call: NA
cdr3_length: 15
j_call: TRBJ1-1
v_call: TRBV29-1
cdr3_nt: TGCAGCGTTGATTGGCGAAAGGAAGCGGGCACTGAAGCTTTCTTT
cdr3_aa: CSVDWRKEAGTEAFF

clone_size: NA
d_call: NA
cdr3_length: 15
j_call: TRBJ1-1
v_call: TRBV7-2
cdr3_nt: TGTGCCAGCAGCTCGGTCGGACAGTTGAACACTGAAGCTTTCTTT
cdr3_aa: CASSSVGQLNTEAFF

clone_size: NA
d_call: NA
cdr3_length: 14
j_call: TRBJ1-1
v_call: TRBV9
cdr3_nt: TGTGCCAGCAGCGTAGATCCAGAAAACACTGAAGCTTTCTTT
cdr3_aa: CASSVDPENTEAFF

clone_size: NA
d_call: NA
cdr3_length: 14
j_call: TRBJ2-4
v_call: TRBV9
cdr3_nt: TGTGCCAGCAGCGTAGGAGAAGCCAAAAACATTCAGTACTTC
cdr3_aa: CASSVGEAKNIQYF

clone_size: NA
d_call: NA
cdr3_length: 14
j_call: TRBJ1-3
v_call: TRBV19
cdr3_nt: TGTGCCAGTAGTCCACCTGTCGAGGGAAACACCATATATTTT
cdr3_aa: CASSPPVEGNTIYF

clone_size: NA
d_call: NA
cdr3_length: 13
j_call: TRBJ2-1
v_call: TRBV3-1/TRBV3-2
cdr3_nt: TGTGCCAGCAGCCAAGAGGGAGGAGTCGAGCAGTTCTTC
cdr3_aa: CASSQEGGVEQFF

clone_size: once
d_call: NA
cdr3_length: 14
j_call: TRBJ2-7
v_call: TRBV18
cdr3_nt: TGTGCCAGCTCACCAAGGAGGGACGGCTACGAGCAGTACTTC
cdr3_aa: CASSPRRDGYEQYF

clone_size: NA
d_call: NA
cdr3_length: 14
j_call: TRBJ2-7
v_call: TRBV5-6
cdr3_nt: TGTGCCAGCAACCGGGACACTCAAACCTACGAGCAGTACTTC
cdr3_aa: CASNRDTQTYEQYF

clone_size: once
d_call: TRBD1
cdr3_length: 13
j_call: TRBJ1-3
v_call: TRBV7-8
cdr3_nt: TGTGCCAGCAGCCTCGGGACAGTAAACACCATATATTTT
cdr3_aa: CASSLGTVNTIYF